These 14 T cell receptor beta chains share one sample of origin, sequenced in a study of cytomegalovirus exposure and HLA in healthy donors. With 60 Vbeta and 13 Jbeta primers, the PCR was carried out. The protocol was immunoSEQ multiplex PCR, while the TCRdb copy is restricted to in-frame clones and leaves out a portion. The sample consists of 100,000 or so clones, roughly three quarters of them appearing once. The sequencing input was PBMCs. The receptor source for this set is a woman aged 40 to 55 in good health and CMV-seropositive.

The J gene is TRBJ2-7, the V gene TRBV10-3; TRBD1 might be the D (5 bases). Germline-derived CDR1 and CDR2 are ENHRY and SYGVKD. Deletions cut 4 bases from V and 5 bases from J, with 15 bases between. The length of the CDR3 is 14 residues. This CDR3 is CAISAGRERNEQYF. CDR3 nucleotides: TGTGCCATCAGTGCTGGCAGGGAAAGGAACGAGCAGTACTTC.

This chain joins TRBV27 and TRBJ1-6; 7 bases match TRBD1. This CDR3 comprises 15 residues. V was pared by 5 bases and J by 7 bases, with 8 bases of the junction left unmatched. CDR1 is MNHEY and CDR2 is SMNVEV in the germline V gene (reference sequence). CDR3 loop: CASSMTRGRNSPLHF. The CDR3 nucleotides are TGTGCCAGCAGTATGACCAGGGGGAGAAATTCACCCCTCCACTTT.

The chain has TRBV5-6 and TRBJ2-3; D may be TRBD1 (6 bases). V lost 3 bases and J lost 3, with 20 bases in between. The V gene's germline CDR1 is SGHDT and CDR2 YYEEEE. This CDR3 contains 17 residues. CDR3 DNA: TGTGCCAGCAGCTCCCGTTCCCGACAGGCAAGGACAGATACGCAGTATTTT. This codes for CASSSRSRQARTDTQYF. The whole variable domain, remainder taken from reference TRBV5-6 and TRBJ2-3, is DAGVTQSPTHLIKTRGQQVTLRCSPKSGHDTVSWYQQALGQGPQFIFQYYEEEERQRGNFPDRFSGHQFPNYSSELNVNALLLGDSALYLCASSSRSRQARTDTQYFGPGTRLTVL.

This clone was detected a few times. In the same sample, other DNA sequences code for this CDR3. The CDR3 protein is CAWSLSYEQYF. CDR3 in DNA: TGTGCCTGGAGCTTGTCCTACGAGCAGTACTTC. The chain combines TRBV30 with TRBJ2-7; no clear D. Trimming removed 3 bases from V and 1 base from J, with 4 bases in between. CDR1 GTSNPN and CDR2 SVGIG come from the germline V gene (reference sequence). CDR3 length: 11 amino acids.

The rearrangement uses TRBV19 and TRBJ2-1; no reliable D call. The length of the CDR3 is 17 residues. V was pared by 3 bases and J by 4 bases, with 19 bases between. Per the germline V gene, CDR1 is LNHDA and CDR2 is SQIVND (reference sequence). CDR3 sequence: CASSIPIITKPYNEQFF. The CDR3 DNA is TGTGCCAGTAGTATCCCCATCATAACCAAGCCATACAATGAGCAGTTCTTC.

The V call is TRBV4-2, the J call TRBJ2-2; 10 positions agree with TRBD2. The J segment lost 10 bases and the V segment lost 0 bases, leaving 8 bases of the junction unmatched. The CDR3 length is 16 residues. Germline lookup yields CDR1 LGHNA and CDR2 YNFKEQ. The DNA for the CDR3 is TGTGCCAGCAGCCAAGACCAGCGGGGGGGCCGGGAGGAGCTGTTTTTT. Protein: CASSQDQRGGREELFF.

V gene TRBV5-1 combines with J gene TRBJ1-4; perhaps TRBD1 as D (5 bases). Germline assignment: CDR1 SGHRS and CDR2 YFSETQ. The V end was cut by 0 bases, the J end by 7 bases, with 10 bases between. The CDR3 is 14 amino acids. In DNA form, the CDR3 reads TGCGCCAGCAGCTTGGAAGGGGCCGGTGAAAAACTGTTTTTT. Its translation: CASSLEGAGEKLFF.

This chain links TRBV7-3 with TRBJ2-6, with D uncertain. CDR3 length: 18 amino acids. The V gene's germline CDR1 is SGHTA and CDR2 FQGTGA. V lost 1 base to trimming and J lost 0 bases, with 13 bases between them. CDR3 in amino acids: CASSLRAEAFSGANVLTF. The CDR3 region has the DNA TGTGCCAGCAGCTTAAGGGCAGAAGCATTCTCTGGGGCCAACGTCCTGACTTTC.

CDR3 DNA: TGTGCCAGTAGGGGGACAGCTAGCACAGATACGCAGTATTTT. Its protein product is CASRGTASTDTQYF. The rearrangement uses TRBV19 and TRBJ2-3; TRBD1 matches at 7 bases. Germline CDR1 LNHDA, CDR2 SQIVND (reference sequence). The V and J ends lost 6 bases and 0 bases, in that order; junction bases with no gene match: 3. The CDR3 consists of 14 residues.

This clone was seen a few times. The V gene is TRBV2, the J gene TRBJ1-2; no clear D. CDR3 length: 15 amino acids. Per germline, CDR1 SNHLY and CDR2 FYNNEI. The V and J ends lost 6 bases and 8 bases respectively, with 22 bases between them. CDR3: CASRAGLRDYLGYTF. DNA of the CDR3: TGTGCCAGCAGAGCCGGACTTAGGGATTATCTGGGCTACACCTTC.

As to this clone: Germline is not matched at one junction end, which may reflect a read error. J is TRBJ2-7 and V is TRBV7-8, with 7 bases lining up with TRBD2. The CDR3 is 11 amino acids. Germline V gene lookup returns CDR1 SGHVS and CDR2 FQNEAQ. The CDR3 protein is CASSLVGTTDF. The CDR3 nucleotides are TGTGCCAGCAGCTTAGTCGGGACTACGGACTTC.

The chain uses TRBV6-4 and TRBJ2-3, with 9 nucleotides matching TRBD1. The V segment lost 5 bases and the J segment 2 bases; nucleotides outside the gene matches: 5. The CDR3 sequence is 15 residues long. From germline, CDR1 is MRHNA and CDR2 SNTAGT. The CDR3 DNA reads as TGTGCCAGCAGTATGGGACAGGGCCCCACAGATACGCAGTATTTT. This sequence encodes CASSMGQGPTDTQYF.

In this sample, this clone turned up a few times. The chain employs TRBV14 and TRBJ1-2; possibly TRBD1 for D (5 bases). The length of the CDR3 is 14 residues. CDR1 is SGHDN, CDR2 FVKESK, per germline. Trimming stripped 1 base from V and 1 base from J, with 7 bases between. The CDR3 sequence is CASSQGTSNYGYTF. The CDR3, as DNA: TGTGCCAGCAGCCAAGGGACAAGTAACTATGGCTACACCTTC.

Worth noting for this clone: An end of the junction does not agree with germline; a read error may underlie this. The J gene is TRBJ1-1, the V gene TRBV30; D uncertain. The germline V gene has CDR1 GTSNPN and CDR2 SVGIG (reference sequence). The CDR3 sequence is 12 residues long. CDR3 in amino acids: CAHFRGGTEAFF. In DNA form, the CDR3 reads TGCGCTCATTTTCGGGGTGGCACTGAAGCTTTCTTT.